Given below is one T cell receptor (beta chain) in context. The target antigen is unknown. The data originate from a study of radiation and T cells in renal cell carcinoma. The CDR3 consists of 13 residues. Germline-derived CDR1 and CDR2 are SGHRS and YFSETQ. The V end lost 1 base, the J end lost 4 bases, and 8 bases lay between the germline ends. Findings and caveats of the study: Pretreatment tumor biopsies were lacking, so baseline clonotypes are unknown. Top tumor clonotypes rose in blood 2 weeks post-radiation, then contracted.

Profiling relied on immunoSEQ multiplex PCR, and the TCRdb table lists in-frame clones only, not all of them. The data show about 130,000 clones, roughly 88% seen once. Time point given: baseline pretreatment blood. The treatment was: 15 Gy SBRT to primary tumor, nephrectomy 4 weeks later. Serial blood draws occurred at baseline and 2 and 4 weeks post-SBRT. This renal cell carcinoma was of the clear cell type. The chain uses TRBV5-1 and TRBJ1-1; D gene unclear. The sequencing used blood, collected from a patient whose treatment included radiotherapy and nephrectomy. The TCR was taken from a woman aged 50 to 60 with renal cell carcinoma. This CDR3 reads CASSLRKGTEAFF. The CDR3 nucleotides read TGCGCCAGCAGCTTGAGGAAGGGCACTGAAGCTTTCTTT.